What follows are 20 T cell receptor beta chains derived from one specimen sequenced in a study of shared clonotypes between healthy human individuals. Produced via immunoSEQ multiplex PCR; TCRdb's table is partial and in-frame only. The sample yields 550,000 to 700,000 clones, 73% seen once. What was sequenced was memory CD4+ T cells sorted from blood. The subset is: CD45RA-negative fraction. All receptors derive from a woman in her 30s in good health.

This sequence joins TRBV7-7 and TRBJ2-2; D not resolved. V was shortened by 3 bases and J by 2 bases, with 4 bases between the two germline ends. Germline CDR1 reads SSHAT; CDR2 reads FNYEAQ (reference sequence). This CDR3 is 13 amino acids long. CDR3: CASSLYNTGELFF. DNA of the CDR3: TGTGCCAGCAGCTTGTATAACACCGGGGAGCTGTTTTTT.

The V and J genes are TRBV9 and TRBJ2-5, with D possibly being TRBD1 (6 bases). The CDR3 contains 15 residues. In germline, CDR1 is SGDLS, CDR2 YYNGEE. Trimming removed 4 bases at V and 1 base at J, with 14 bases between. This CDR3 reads CASSSSGHIQETQYF. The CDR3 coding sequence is TGTGCCAGCAGCTCCTCGGGACACATCCAAGAGACCCAGTACTTC.

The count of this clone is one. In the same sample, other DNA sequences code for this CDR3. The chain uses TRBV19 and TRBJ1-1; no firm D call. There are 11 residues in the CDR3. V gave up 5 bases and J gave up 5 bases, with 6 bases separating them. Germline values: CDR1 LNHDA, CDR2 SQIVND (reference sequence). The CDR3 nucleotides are TGTGCCAGTAGTTGGAATACTGAAGCTTTCTTT. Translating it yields CASSWNTEAFF.

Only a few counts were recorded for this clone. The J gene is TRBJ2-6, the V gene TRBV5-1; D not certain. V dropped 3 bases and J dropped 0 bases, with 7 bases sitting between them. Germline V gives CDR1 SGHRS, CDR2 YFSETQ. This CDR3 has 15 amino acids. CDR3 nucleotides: TGCGCCAGCAGCTCCACGACCTCTGGGGCCAACGTCCTGACTTTC. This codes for CASSSTTSGANVLTF.

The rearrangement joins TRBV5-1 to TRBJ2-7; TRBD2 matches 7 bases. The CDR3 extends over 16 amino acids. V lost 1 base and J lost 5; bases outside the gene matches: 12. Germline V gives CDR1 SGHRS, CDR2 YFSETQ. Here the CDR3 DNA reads TGCGCCAGCAGCTTGTCGGCGGGAGCCAAGGCGCACGAGCAGTACTTC. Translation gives CASSLSAGAKAHEQYF.

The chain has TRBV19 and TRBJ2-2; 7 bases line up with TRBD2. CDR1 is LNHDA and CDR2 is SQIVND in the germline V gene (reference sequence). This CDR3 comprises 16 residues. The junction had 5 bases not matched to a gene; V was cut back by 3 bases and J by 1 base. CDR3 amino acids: CASSILERGNTGELFF. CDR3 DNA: TGTGCCAGTAGTATTTTGGAGCGGGGGAACACCGGGGAGCTGTTTTTT.

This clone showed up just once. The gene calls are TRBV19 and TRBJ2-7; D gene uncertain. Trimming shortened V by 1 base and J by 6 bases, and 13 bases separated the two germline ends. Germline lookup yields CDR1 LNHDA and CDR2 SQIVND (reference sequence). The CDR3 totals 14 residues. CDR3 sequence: CASSIGLLPSEQYF. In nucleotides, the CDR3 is TGTGCCAGTAGTATAGGGTTACTACCGAGCGAGCAGTACTTC.

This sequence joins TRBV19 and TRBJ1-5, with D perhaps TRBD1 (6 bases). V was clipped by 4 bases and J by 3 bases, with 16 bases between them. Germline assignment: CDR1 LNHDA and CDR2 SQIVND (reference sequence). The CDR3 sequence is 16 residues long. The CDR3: CASSTRQELLNQPQHF. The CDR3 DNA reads TGTGCCAGTAGTACCCGACAGGAGCTTCTCAATCAGCCCCAGCATTTT. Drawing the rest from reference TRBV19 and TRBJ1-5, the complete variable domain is DGGITQSPKYLFRKEGQNVTLSCEQNLNHDAMYWYRQDPGQGLRLIYYSQIVNDFQKGDIAEGYSVSREKKESFPLTVTSAQKNPTAFYLCASSTRQELLNQPQHFGDGTRLSIL.

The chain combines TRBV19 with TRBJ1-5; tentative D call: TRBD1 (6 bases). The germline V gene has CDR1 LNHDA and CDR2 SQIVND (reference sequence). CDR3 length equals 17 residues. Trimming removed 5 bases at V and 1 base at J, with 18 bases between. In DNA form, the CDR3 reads TGTGCCAGTAGTCCGAGGGGGACCTTTAGCAGCAATCAGCCCCAGCATTTT. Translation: CASSPRGTFSSNQPQHF.

CDR3 sequence: CASSARDRVGTDTQYF. DNA for the CDR3: TGTGCCAGCAGCGCCCGGGACAGGGTCGGCACAGATACGCAGTATTTT. This chain joins TRBV7-2 and TRBJ2-3; 9 nucleotides agree with TRBD1. This CDR3 comprises 16 residues. V was clipped by 5 bases and J by 1 base; unmatched bases: 7. In germline, CDR1 is SGHTA, CDR2 FQGNSA.

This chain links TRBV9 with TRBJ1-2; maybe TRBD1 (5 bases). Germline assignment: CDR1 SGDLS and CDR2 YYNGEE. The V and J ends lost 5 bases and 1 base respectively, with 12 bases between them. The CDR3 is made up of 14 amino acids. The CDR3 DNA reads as TGTGCCAGCAGTCCCCTGGGGGGTAACTATGGCTACACCTTC. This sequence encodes CASSPLGGNYGYTF.

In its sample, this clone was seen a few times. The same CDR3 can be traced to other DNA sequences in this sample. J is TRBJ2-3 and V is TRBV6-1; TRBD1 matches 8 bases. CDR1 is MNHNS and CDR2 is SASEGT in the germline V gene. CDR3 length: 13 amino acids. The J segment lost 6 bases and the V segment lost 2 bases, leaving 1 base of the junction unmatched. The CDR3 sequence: CASSEQGADTQYF. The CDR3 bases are TGTGCCAGCAGTGAACAGGGGGCTGATACGCAGTATTTT.

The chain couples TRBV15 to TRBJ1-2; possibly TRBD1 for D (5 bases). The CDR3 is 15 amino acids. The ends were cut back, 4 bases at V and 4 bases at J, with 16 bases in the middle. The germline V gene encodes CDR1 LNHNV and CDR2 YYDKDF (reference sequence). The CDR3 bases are TGTGCCACCAGCACCCCGGGGGGGTCTAGCTATGGCTACACCTTC. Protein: CATSTPGGSSYGYTF.

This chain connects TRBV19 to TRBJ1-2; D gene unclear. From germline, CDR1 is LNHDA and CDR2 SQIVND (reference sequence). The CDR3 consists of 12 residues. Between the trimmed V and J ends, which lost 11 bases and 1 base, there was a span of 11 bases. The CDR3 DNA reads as TGTGCCTGTGGGAAGGTTAACTATGGCTACACCTTC. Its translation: CACGKVNYGYTF. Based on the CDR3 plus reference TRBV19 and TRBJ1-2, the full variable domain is DGGITQSPKYLFRKEGQNVTLSCEQNLNHDAMYWYRQDPGQGLRLIYYSQIVNDFQKGDIAEGYSVSREKKESFPLTVTSAQKNPTAFYLCACGKVNYGYTFGSGTRLTVV.

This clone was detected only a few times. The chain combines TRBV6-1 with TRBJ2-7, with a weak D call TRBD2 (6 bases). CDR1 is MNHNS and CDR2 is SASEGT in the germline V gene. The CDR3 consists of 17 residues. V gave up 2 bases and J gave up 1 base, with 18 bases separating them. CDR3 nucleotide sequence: TGTGCCAGCAGTGAATCCACAGCTGGACGGGGGTCCTACGAGCAGTACTTC. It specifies CASSESTAGRGSYEQYF.

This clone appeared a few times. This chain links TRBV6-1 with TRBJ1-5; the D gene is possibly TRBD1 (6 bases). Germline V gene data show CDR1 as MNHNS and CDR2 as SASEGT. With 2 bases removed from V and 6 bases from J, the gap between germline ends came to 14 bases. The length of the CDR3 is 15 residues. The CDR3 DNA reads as TGTGCCAGCAGTGAAAACAGGGAAGAAGGTCAGCCCCAGCATTTT. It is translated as CASSENREEGQPQHF.

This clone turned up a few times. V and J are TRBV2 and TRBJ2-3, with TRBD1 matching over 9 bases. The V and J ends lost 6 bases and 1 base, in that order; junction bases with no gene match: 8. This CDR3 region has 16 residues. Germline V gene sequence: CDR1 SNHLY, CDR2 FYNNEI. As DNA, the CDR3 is TGTGCCAGCAGCCTACAGGGGGCCGGCGGCACAGATACGCAGTATTTT. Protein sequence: CASSLQGAGGTDTQYF.

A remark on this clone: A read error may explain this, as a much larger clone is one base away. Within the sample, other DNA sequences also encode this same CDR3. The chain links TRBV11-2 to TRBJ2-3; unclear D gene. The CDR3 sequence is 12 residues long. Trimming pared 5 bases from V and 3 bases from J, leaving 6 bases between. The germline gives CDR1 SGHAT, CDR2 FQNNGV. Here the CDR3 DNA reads TGTGCCAGCAGCCTTAGGACAGATACGCAGTATTTT. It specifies CASSLRTDTQYF.

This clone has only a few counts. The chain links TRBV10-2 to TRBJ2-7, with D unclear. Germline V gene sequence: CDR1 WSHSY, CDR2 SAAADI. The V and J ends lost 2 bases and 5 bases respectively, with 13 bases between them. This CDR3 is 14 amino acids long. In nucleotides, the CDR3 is TGCGCCAGCAGTGAGGTCCCCCACAGCCACGAGCAGTACTTC. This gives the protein CASSEVPHSHEQYF.

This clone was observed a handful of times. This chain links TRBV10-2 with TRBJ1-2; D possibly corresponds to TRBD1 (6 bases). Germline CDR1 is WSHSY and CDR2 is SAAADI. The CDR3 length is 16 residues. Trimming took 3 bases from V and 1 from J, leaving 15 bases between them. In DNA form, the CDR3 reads TGCGCCAGCAGTGATGGGGGGCTAACTTTTAACTATGGCTACACCTTC. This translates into CASSDGGLTFNYGYTF.